The 13 T cell receptor beta chains listed next were all sequenced from one sample in a study of CD8 T cells in Susac syndrome. RNA in amounts of about 0.5 to 1 ug was reverse transcribed with random hexamers. TCRdb used MiXCR to reprocess the immunoSEQ multiplex PCR reads, holding one entry per CDR3 protein. The sample records about 240,000 distinct CDR3 sequences, about 96% being singletons. Input material: CD4+ T cells from PBMCs. The receptors stem from a human donor with Susac syndrome.

The chain is built from TRBV19 and TRBJ2-2; 8 bases align to TRBD2. The CDR3 contains 13 residues. The V and J ends lost 6 bases and 5 bases, in that order; junction bases with no gene match: 2. From germline, CDR1 is LNHDA and CDR2 SQIVND (reference sequence). The CDR3 nucleotides read TGTGCCAGTAGGACTAGCGAGACCGGGGAGCTGTTTTTT. Translation gives CASRTSETGELFF.

This clonotype was counted a single time. The chain links TRBV18 to TRBJ1-1; tentative D call: TRBD1 (6 bases). V gave up 3 bases and J gave up 3 bases, with 11 bases separating them. CDR3 length: 14 residues. CDR1 KGHSH and CDR2 LQKENI come from the germline V gene. The CDR3 here is CASSPWEGDTEAFF. CDR3 bases: TGTGCCAGCTCACCCTGGGAGGGGGACACTGAAGCTTTCTTT.

The table lists this clonotype with a count of one. This rearrangement joins TRBV15 to TRBJ2-7; D remains unclear. The CDR3 sequence is 14 residues long. CDR1 and CDR2 from the germline V gene are LNHNV and YYDKDF (reference sequence). V was cut by 0 bases and J by 7 bases, with 13 bases left in between. Here the CDR3 reads CATSRDINVGEQYF. The CDR3 coding sequence is TGTGCCACCAGCAGAGATATAAACGTCGGGGAGCAGTACTTC.

About this clonotype: A junction boundary mismatches the germline segment, possibly from a read error. The rearrangement joins TRBV9 to TRBJ2-1; 8 positions agree with TRBD1. In germline, CDR1 is SGDLS, CDR2 YYNGEE. The CDR3 is 16 residues long. The CDR3 loop reads CASSVALDRVYSEQFF. CDR3 bases: TGTGCCAGCAGCGTAGCGTTGGACAGGGTTTACAGTGAGCAGTTCTTC.

This chain connects TRBV7-9 to TRBJ2-7, with D perhaps matching TRBD1 (6 bases). Germline CDR1 reads SEHNR; CDR2 reads FQNEAQ (reference sequence). This CDR3 comprises 14 residues. Trimming removed 7 bases at V and 5 bases at J, with 18 bases between. The CDR3 loop reads CASTQATGNHEQYF. The CDR3, as DNA: TGTGCCAGCACCCAAGCAACAGGGAACCACGAGCAGTACTTC.

This clonotype was detected once. The chain couples TRBV15 to TRBJ1-5; D is perhaps TRBD1 (6 bases). The germline V gene encodes CDR1 LNHNV and CDR2 YYDKDF (reference sequence). The CDR3 consists of 17 residues. Trimming removed 0 bases at V and 0 bases at J, with 12 bases between. CDR3 sequence: CATSRDVGGHSNQPQHF. Written as DNA, the CDR3 is TGTGCCACCAGCAGAGATGTGGGGGGCCATAGCAATCAGCCCCAGCATTTT.

This sequence joins TRBV20-1 and TRBJ1-1; D might be TRBD1 (6 bases). The CDR3 extends over 14 amino acids. From germline, CDR1 is DFQATT and CDR2 SNEGSKA (reference sequence). V was clipped by 5 bases and J by 2 bases, with 15 bases between them. The CDR3, as DNA: TGCAGTGCTGTGCAGGGGAATCTCAACACTGAAGCTTTCTTT. Encoded protein: CSAVQGNLNTEAFF.

The genes are TRBV12-3 or TRBV12-4 and TRBJ1-1; no clear D. CDR3 length: 12 residues. V was shortened by 7 bases and J by 5 bases, with 11 bases between the two germline ends. This chain's CDR3 is CASTFRRTEAFF. In DNA, the CDR3 is TGTGCCAGCACCTTTAGGCGGACTGAAGCTTTCTTT.

This chain joins TRBV3-1 and TRBJ2-1; D may be TRBD2 (6 bases). CDR1 and CDR2 from the germline V gene are LGHDT and YNNKEL (reference sequence). The length of the CDR3 is 15 residues. Trimming shortened V by 3 bases and J by 9 bases, and 18 bases separated the two germline ends. CDR3 bases: TGTGCCAGCAGCCATGTAGTTCGCGGGATCGGTGAGCAGTTCTTC. Its protein product is CASSHVVRGIGEQFF.

The chain links TRBV24-1 to TRBJ2-7; possibly TRBD1 for D (6 bases). There are 15 residues in the CDR3. Germline assignment: CDR1 KGHDR and CDR2 SFDVKD. Trimming removed 1 base from V and 1 base from J, with 10 bases in between. Here the CDR3 reads CATSDFGQGSYEQYF. In DNA form, the CDR3 reads TGTGCCACCAGTGATTTCGGGCAGGGGTCCTACGAGCAGTACTTC.

This clonotype was seen only once. The V and J genes are TRBV20-1 and TRBJ2-1, with 10 nucleotides matching TRBD2. Per germline, CDR1 DFQATT and CDR2 SNEGSKA (reference sequence). The J segment lost 2 bases and the V segment lost 6 bases, leaving 16 bases of the junction unmatched. The CDR3 runs to 18 residues. This CDR3 reads CSADPGLALTGAYNEQFF. Written as DNA, the CDR3 is TGCAGTGCAGATCCGGGACTAGCGCTGACGGGGGCCTACAATGAGCAGTTCTTC.

This chain connects TRBV5-1 to TRBJ2-1, with D hard to call. V gave up 4 bases and J gave up 3 bases, with 14 bases separating them. Germline values: CDR1 SGHRS, CDR2 YFSETQ. The CDR3 contains 15 residues. The CDR3 DNA is TGCGCCAGCAGCGAGAGCGACATACTCTACAATGAGCAGTTCTTC. Encoded protein: CASSESDILYNEQFF. Supplemented by reference TRBV5-1 and TRBJ2-1, the full variable domain reads KAGVTQTPRYLIKTRGQQVTLSCSPISGHRSVSWYQQTPGQGLQFLFEYFSETQRNKGNFPGRFSGRQFSNSRSEMNVSTLELGDSALYLCASSESDILYNEQFFGPGTRLTVL.

This chain uses TRBV11-3 with TRBJ2-2; TRBD2 aligns across 12 bases. The germline gives CDR1 SGHNT, CDR2 YENEEA. The CDR3 runs to 15 residues. V lost 5 bases and J lost 4; bases outside the gene matches: 2. The chain's CDR3 is CASSPTSGSTGELFF. The CDR3 bases are TGTGCCAGCAGCCCGACTAGCGGGAGCACCGGGGAGCTGTTTTTT.